Detailed here is one TCR beta chain. Its specificity is unknown. This entry is derived from a study of cytomegalovirus exposure and HLA in healthy donors. Overall study context: An early data release held about 85 million unique TCRs from HLA-typed donors. Study outcomes and limitations: In an earlier analysis, about 87% or about 30%: the productive usage of most TCR beta V segments. For TCR beta chains, V- and J-gene trimming was later linked to a missense DCLRE1C variant. Accurate prediction of most subjects' HLA-A and HLA-B alleles from TCR beta sequences was reported.

This CDR3 spans 17 amino acids. Unmatched junction bases numbered 14, after V lost 5 bases and J lost 4 bases. Germline values: CDR1 LNHNV, CDR2 YYDKDF (reference sequence). The study ran its PCR with 60 Vbeta and 13 Jbeta primers. Assay: immunoSEQ multiplex PCR; the TCRdb copy retains only in-frame clones and omits some. Here the sample spans more than 130,000 clones, about 82% being singletons. The origin of this receptor is a man younger than 40 in good health and CMV-seronegative. Sequenced sample: PBMCs. V is TRBV15 and J is TRBJ2-3; 8 nucleotides line up with TRBD1. Here the CDR3 reads CATSQKRTGSYSDTQYF. CDR3 DNA: TGTGCCACCAGCCAAAAAAGGACAGGGAGTTATTCAGATACGCAGTATTTT.